The rows below give T cell receptor beta chains drawn from one sample of a study of T cell changes during pregnancy in multiple sclerosis. Using immunoSEQ multiplex PCR, the repertoire was profiled, and TCRdb retains in-frame clones only, with some absent. This table holds around 65,000 clones, about nine tenths found once. The source was peripheral blood, collected in the first trimester of pregnancy. Receptors originate from a female donor in good health, enrolled as a control in a pregnancy study. Each CDR3 is given with its conserved first and last residue. Fields, in order: V gene, J gene, D gene, clone size, CDR3 protein, CDR3 DNA. D genes are given only for firm matches. Expanded clones are given a class, and other clones once, few, many or no size at all.

>TRBV11-3|TRBJ1-2|NA|NA
CASSFPGGSGYTF
TGTGCCAGCAGTTTTCCCGGCGGGAGTGGCTACACCTTC
>TRBV7-2|TRBJ2-5|NA|NA
CASSQGGETQYF
TGTGCCAGCAGCCAGGGGGGAGAGACCCAGTACTTC
>TRBV27|TRBJ2-3|TRBD1|NA
CASSFGWGQGTDTQYF
TGTGCCAGCAGTTTTGGCTGGGGACAGGGCACAGATACGCAGTATTTT
>TRBV7-9|TRBJ2-7|NA|NA
CASSSSGGYEQYF
TGTGCCAGCAGCTCCTCCGGTGGTTACGAGCAGTACTTC
>TRBV6-5|TRBJ1-5|NA|NA
CASSFQSNQPQHF
TGTGCCAGCAGTTTCCAGAGCAATCAGCCCCAGCATTTT
>TRBV15|TRBJ1-1|NA|NA
CATSSAYLSVNTEAFF
TGTGCCACCAGCAGCGCCTATCTTTCGGTGAACACTGAAGCTTTCTTT
>TRBV15|TRBJ1-1|NA|NA
CATSRAYSSFTEAFF
TGTGCCACCAGCAGGGCATATTCTTCGTTCACTGAAGCTTTCTTT
>TRBV6-5|TRBJ1-5|NA|NA
CASSSHFTPGNQPQHF
TGTGCCAGCAGTTCACATTTTACCCCAGGGAATCAGCCCCAGCATTTT
>TRBV9|TRBJ1-2|TRBD1|NA
CASSPRTGTGNYGYTF
TGTGCCAGCAGCCCCAGGACCGGGACAGGGAACTATGGCTACACCTTC
>TRBV9|TRBJ1-3|NA|NA
CASSVGQPFGNTIYF
TGTGCCAGCAGCGTAGGGCAACCGTTTGGAAACACCATATATTTT
>TRBV7-8|TRBJ2-1|NA|once
CASRYRGTNSYNEQFF
TGTGCCAGCAGATACCGCGGGACCAACTCCTACAATGAGCAGTTCTTC
>TRBV5-6|TRBJ1-2|NA|NA
CASSLETINYGYTF
TGTGCCAGCAGCTTGGAAACTATAAACTATGGCTACACCTTC
>TRBV30|TRBJ1-2|NA|NA
CAWNAGAYYGYTF
TGTGCCTGGAATGCGGGGGCTTACTATGGCTACACCTTC
>TRBV6-4|TRBJ2-1|TRBD2|NA
CASSPGGGGSNEQFF
TGTGCCAGCAGTCCGGGCGGGGGGGGATCTAATGAGCAGTTCTTC
>TRBV5-1|TRBJ2-7|TRBD2|NA
CASSLTSGPYEQYF
TGCGCCAGCAGCTTGACTAGCGGCCCCTACGAGCAGTACTTC
>TRBV5-6|TRBJ1-6|TRBD1|NA
CASSYRDRGSPLHF
TGTGCCAGCAGCTACCGGGACAGGGGTTCACCCCTCCACTTT
>TRBV6-5|TRBJ2-2|NA|NA
CASSYSLTSNTGELFF
TGTGCCAGCAGTTACTCGTTGACTTCGAACACCGGGGAGCTGTTTTTT
>TRBV6-5|TRBJ2-2|TRBD2|NA
CASSKGLVKGELFF
TGTGCCAGCAGTAAGGGACTAGTAAAAGGGGAGCTGTTTTTT
>TRBV6-1|TRBJ2-3|NA|NA
CASSAPLFGTDTQYF
TGTGCCAGCAGCGCCCCACTTTTCGGCACAGATACGCAGTATTTT
>TRBV19|TRBJ1-2|TRBD1|NA
CASRTGPLHTF
TGTGCCAGCAGGACAGGGCCCCTGCACACCTTC
>TRBV7-9|TRBJ1-2|NA|NA
CASSPTGYYGYTF
TGTGCCAGCAGCCCTACAGGGTACTATGGCTACACCTTC
>TRBV19|TRBJ1-5|NA|NA
CASDVGGAYNQPQHF
TGTGCCAGCGATGTCGGGGGAGCCTACAATCAGCCCCAGCATTTT
>TRBV28|TRBJ2-2|TRBD1|NA
CASSSWTGVTGELFF
TGTGCCAGCAGTTCCTGGACAGGGGTGACCGGGGAGCTGTTTTTT
>TRBV18|TRBJ2-3|TRBD2|NA
CASSSLLAGGSDTQYF
TGTGCCAGCTCATCCCTACTAGCGGGAGGGTCGGATACGCAGTATTTT
>TRBV13|TRBJ2-3|TRBD2|NA
CASSRTSLLDTQYF
TGTGCCAGCAGCAGGACTAGCCTCTTGGATACGCAGTATTTT
>TRBV19|TRBJ1-1|NA|once
CASKEVGGLRYTEAFF
TGTGCCAGTAAGGAGGTAGGGGGTTTACGGTACACTGAAGCTTTCTTT
>TRBV6-5|TRBJ2-7|TRBD2|NA
CASSPLTAGPYEQYF
TGTGCCAGCAGCCCCTTGACAGCGGGGCCCTACGAGCAGTACTTC
>TRBV6-5|TRBJ2-2|NA|NA
CASSYVTRNTGELFF
TGTGCCAGCAGTTACGTGACAAGGAACACCGGGGAGCTGTTTTTT
>TRBV6-6|TRBJ2-7|NA|NA
CASSPTDSPYEQYF
TGTGCCAGCAGTCCTACTGACAGCCCCTACGAGCAGTACTTC
>TRBV20-1|TRBJ2-7|NA|NA
CSASRGNEQYF
TGCAGTGCTAGTAGGGGAAACGAGCAGTACTTC
>TRBV9|TRBJ1-1|NA|NA
CASSSQALGTEAFF
TGTGCCAGCAGCAGTCAGGCCTTGGGCACTGAAGCTTTCTTT
>TRBV6-5|TRBJ1-1|TRBD1|NA
CASTPRTGNTEAFF
TGTGCCAGCACCCCCCGGACAGGGAACACTGAAGCTTTCTTT
>TRBV6-6|TRBJ1-5|NA|once
CASSLGGLQPQHF
TGTGCCAGCAGTCTAGGGGGTCTTCAGCCCCAGCATTTT
>TRBV7-9|TRBJ2-1|TRBD2|NA
CASSPQSGGAVEQFF
TGTGCCAGCAGCCCCCAAAGCGGGGGGGCAGTGGAGCAGTTCTTC
>TRBV28|TRBJ2-7|TRBD1|once
CASSLSGQGVYEQYF
TGTGCCAGCAGTTTATCGGGACAGGGGGTATACGAGCAGTACTTC
>TRBV11-2|TRBJ2-7|TRBD2|once
CASSLGLREVEQYF
TGTGCCAGCAGCTTAGGCTTGCGGGAGGTCGAGCAGTACTTC
>TRBV2|TRBJ1-5|NA|many
CASRGDSNQPQHF
TGTGCCAGCAGAGGGGATAGCAATCAGCCCCAGCATTTT
>TRBV5-4|TRBJ2-2|TRBD1|NA
CASSLWTGNTGELFF
TGTGCCAGCAGCTTATGGACAGGGAACACCGGGGAGCTGTTTTTT
>TRBV9|TRBJ2-3|TRBD2|NA
CASSVYAGAGDTQYF
TGTGCCAGCAGCGTATATGCGGGAGCTGGGGATACGCAGTATTTT
>TRBV6-1|TRBJ1-2|TRBD1|NA
CASSVTGDNYGYTF
TGTGCCAGCAGTGTAACAGGGGACAACTATGGCTACACCTTC
>TRBV6-5|TRBJ2-1|TRBD1|NA
CASSPDRVYNEQFF
TGTGCCAGCAGCCCGGACAGGGTGTACAATGAGCAGTTCTTC
>TRBV5-1|TRBJ2-1|TRBD2|once
CASSLLPSGTTEQFF
TGCGCCAGCAGCTTGTTACCTAGCGGGACTACTGAGCAGTTCTTC
>TRBV7-2|TRBJ2-6|TRBD1|NA
CASSSFVWTGGTGANVLTF
TGTGCCAGCAGCTCATTCGTTTGGACAGGGGGCACTGGGGCCAACGTCCTGACTTTC
>TRBV5-4|TRBJ1-2|NA|NA
CASSLISGHDYTF
TGTGCCAGCAGCTTAATATCGGGACATGACTACACCTTC
>TRBV28|TRBJ1-5|NA|NA
CATENKSPHF
TGTGCCACCGAAAATAAGAGCCCTCATTTT
>TRBV7-6|TRBJ2-7|TRBD1|NA
CASSFGQGGEQYF
TGTGCCAGCAGCTTCGGACAGGGTGGCGAGCAGTACTTC
>TRBV28|TRBJ2-4|TRBD1|NA
CASSPGTGGDIQYF
TGTGCCAGCAGCCCAGGGACAGGGGGAGACATTCAGTACTTC
>TRBV7-2|TRBJ2-1|NA|NA
CASTPRRHSDNEQFF
TGTGCCAGCACCCCGAGAAGACATTCGGACAATGAGCAGTTCTTC
>TRBV5-1|TRBJ2-7|TRBD1|NA
CASSGGQGPYEQYF
TGCGCCAGCAGCGGGGGACAGGGACCCTACGAGCAGTACTTC